This T cell receptor beta chain was obtained from a study of identical twins. General study findings and limits: The analysis was cross-sectional rather than longitudinal within donors. For cord blood, abundant beta clonotypes had fewer insertions, unlike memory repertoires, which showed none.

TCRdb used MiXCR to reprocess the 5' RACE reads, holding one entry per CDR3 protein. Here the sample spans some 710,000 distinct CDR3 sequences, 5.5% to 6.5% being singletons. This clonotype was seen many times. The antigen is unknown. Healthy Caucasian donors formed the entire cohort. V shed 4 bases and J shed 1 base, with 12 bases lying between them. Germline CDR1 SGHRS, CDR2 YFSETQ. The CDR3 runs 15 residues. The origin of this receptor is a man aged 18 to 29 in good health. Source material: naive T cells sorted from blood. The chain combines TRBV5-1 with TRBJ2-1; maybe TRBD1 (6 bases). CDR3 nucleotide sequence: TGCGCCAGCAGCCAACAGGGTACATCCTACAATGAGCAGTTCTTC. Translation gives CASSQQGTSYNEQFF.